This TCR beta chain appears in the sequencing data of a study of T cell responses to AZD1222 COVID-19 vaccine. Findings and caveats of the study: Recipients of two AZD1222 doses showed rising Spike-specific TCR breadth and depth.

The CDR3 has 14 residues. Per germline, CDR1 SEHNR and CDR2 FQNEAQ (reference sequence). Losses at the gene ends were 8 bases for V and 6 bases for J; bases not matched to a gene: 12. Assay used: immunoSEQ multiplex PCR; TCRdb lists only in-frame clones, some missing. The sample holds tens of thousands of clones, approximately 83% seen once. As for this clone: Its antigen remains unknown.

The chain carries TRBV7-9 and TRBJ1-2; 7 bases line up with TRBD1. Sequenced material: peripheral blood, taken 28 days after the second AZD1222 dose. The receptor was derived from an adult who received the AZD1222 COVID-19 vaccine. CDR3 nucleotides: TGTGCCAGCTGGGAGGGAGACAGGGAGGATGGCTACACCTTC. Translating gives CASWEGDREDGYTF. Based on the CDR3 plus reference TRBV7-9 and TRBJ1-2, the full variable domain is DTGVSQNPRHKITKRGQNVTFRCDPISEHNRLYWYRQTLGQGPEFLTYFQNEAQLEKSRLLSDRFSAERPKGSFSTLEIQRTEQGDSAMYLCASWEGDREDGYTFGSGTRLTVV.